Listed here are 7 T cell receptor beta chains from one sample, sequenced in a study of glioma-infiltrating T cells after dendritic cell vaccination. The repertoire was sequenced with immunoSEQ multiplex PCR; TCRdb's copy has only in-frame clones and lacks some. The sample contains more than 95,000 clones, roughly four fifths of which appear only once. This sample comprised blood, obtained before dendritic cell vaccination. These receptors were taken from a human donor with glioblastoma.

The rearrangement links TRBV4-1 to TRBJ2-2; the D gene is possibly TRBD1 (5 bases). V was trimmed by 2 bases and J by 6 bases, leaving 25 bases between them. Germline V gives CDR1 MGHRA, CDR2 YSYEKL. CDR3 length: 19 residues. CDR3 sequence reads: CASSQSPPPAGSSAGELFF. DNA of the CDR3: TGCGCCAGCAGCCAATCACCGCCCCCTGCAGGGTCGTCAGCCGGGGAGCTGTTTTTT.

V is TRBV11-3 and J is TRBJ2-1; D might be TRBD1 (6 bases). The CDR3 runs 14 residues. With 3 bases removed from V and 3 bases from J, the gap between germline ends came to 9 bases. CDR1 is SGHNT, CDR2 YENEEA, per germline. DNA of the CDR3: TGTGCCAGCAGCTTGGACAGAGGCTACAATGAGCAGTTCTTC. Translating gives CASSLDRGYNEQFF.

CDR3 bases: TGTGCCAGCTCACCTCCGGGACAGGGATCCTACGAGCAGTACTTC. Translating gives CASSPPGQGSYEQYF. The rearrangement uses TRBV18 and TRBJ2-7; 9 bases align to TRBD1. V dropped 3 bases and J dropped 1; count of bases not matched to a gene: 4. The germline V gene has CDR1 KGHSH and CDR2 LQKENI. This CDR3 has 15 residues. Complete variable domain (other parts from reference TRBV18 and TRBJ2-7): NAGVMQNPRHLVRRRGQEARLRCSPMKGHSHVYWYRQLPEEGLKFMVYLQKENIIDESGMPKERFSAEFPKEGPSILRIQQVVRGDSAAYFCASSPPGQGSYEQYFGPGTRLTVT.

Of note for this clone: One junction end disagrees with the germline gene, perhaps due to a read error. The gene calls are TRBV13 and TRBJ1-2; D is perhaps TRBD1 (6 bases). The CDR3 extends over 15 amino acids. Germline loops: CDR1 PRHDT, CDR2 FYEKMQ (reference sequence). The CDR3 DNA is TGTGCCAGCAGTTTAGCGCTATCAGGGGTAGATGGCTACACCTTC. It yields the protein CASSLALSGVDGYTF.

This sequence joins TRBV10-3 and TRBJ2-3; D possibly corresponds to TRBD2 (5 bases). Germline-derived CDR1 and CDR2 are ENHRY and SYGVKD. The V end was cut by 2 bases, the J end by 11 bases, with 17 bases between. This CDR3 has 14 residues. The CDR3 loop reads CAISEGGQPEGQYF. The CDR3 DNA follows: TGTGCCATCAGTGAGGGCGGGCAACCAGAGGGGCAGTATTTT.

V and J are TRBV25-1 and TRBJ2-5; 16 positions match TRBD2. The V gene's germline CDR1 is MGHDK and CDR2 SYGVNS. The CDR3 loop spans 15 amino acids. Germline trimming cut 6 bases from V and 4 bases from J; bases unmatched to any gene: 2. CDR3 nucleotides: TGTGCCAGCAGCGGGACTAGCGGGGGGGCAGAGACCCAGTACTTC. Amino acids: CASSGTSGGAETQYF.

The gene calls are TRBV7-2 and TRBJ2-7, with TRBD2 matching 8 bases. Trimming at V came to 5 bases and at J to 2 bases, leaving 14 bases not matched to a gene. Germline loops: CDR1 SGHTA, CDR2 FQGNSA. The CDR3 runs to 17 residues. As DNA, the CDR3 is TGTGCCAGCAGCAGTCCCACTAGCGGCTTTCTTACCTACGAGCAGTACTTC. This gives the protein CASSSPTSGFLTYEQYF.